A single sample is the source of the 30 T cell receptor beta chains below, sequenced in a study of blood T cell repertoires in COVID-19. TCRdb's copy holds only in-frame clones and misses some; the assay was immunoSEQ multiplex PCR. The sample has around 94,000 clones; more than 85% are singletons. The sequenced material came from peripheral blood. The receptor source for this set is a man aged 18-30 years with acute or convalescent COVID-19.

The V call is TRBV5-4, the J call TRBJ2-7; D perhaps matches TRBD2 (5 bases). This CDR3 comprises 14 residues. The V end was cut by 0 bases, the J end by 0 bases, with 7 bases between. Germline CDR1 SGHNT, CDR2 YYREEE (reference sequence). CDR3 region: CASSLGTASYEQYF. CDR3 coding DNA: TGTGCCAGCAGCTTGGGGACTGCCTCCTACGAGCAGTACTTC. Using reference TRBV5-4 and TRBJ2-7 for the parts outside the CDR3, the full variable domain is ETGVTQSPTHLIKTRGQQVTLRCSSQSGHNTVSWYQQALGQGPQFIFQYYREEENGRGNFPPRFSGLQFPNYSSELNVNALELDDSALYLCASSLGTASYEQYFGPGTRLTVT.

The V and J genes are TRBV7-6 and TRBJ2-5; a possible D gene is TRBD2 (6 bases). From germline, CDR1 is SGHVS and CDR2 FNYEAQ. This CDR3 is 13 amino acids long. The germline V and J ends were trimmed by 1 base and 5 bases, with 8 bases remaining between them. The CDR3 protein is CASSLGTTETQYF. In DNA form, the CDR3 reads TGTGCCAGCAGCTTAGGGACTACGGAGACCCAGTACTTC. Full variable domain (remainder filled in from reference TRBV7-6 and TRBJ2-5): GAGVSQSPRYKVTKRGQDVALRCDPISGHVSLYWYRQALGQGPEFLTYFNYEAQQDKSGLPNDRFSAERPEGSISTLTIQRTEQRDSAMYRCASSLGTTETQYFGPGTRLLVL.

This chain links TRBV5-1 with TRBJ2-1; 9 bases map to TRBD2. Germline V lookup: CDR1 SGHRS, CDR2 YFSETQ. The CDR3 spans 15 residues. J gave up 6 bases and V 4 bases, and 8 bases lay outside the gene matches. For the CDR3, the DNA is TGCGCCAGCAGCCGGATAGAACTAGCGGGCAATGAGCAGTTCTTC. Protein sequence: CASSRIELAGNEQFF.

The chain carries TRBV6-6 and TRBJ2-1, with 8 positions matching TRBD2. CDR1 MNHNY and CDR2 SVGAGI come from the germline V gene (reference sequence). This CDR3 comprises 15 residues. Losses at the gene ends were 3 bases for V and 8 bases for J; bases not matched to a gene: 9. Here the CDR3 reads CASSYLSGSGDEQFF. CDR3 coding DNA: TGTGCCAGCAGTTATCTAAGCGGGAGTGGCGATGAGCAGTTCTTC.

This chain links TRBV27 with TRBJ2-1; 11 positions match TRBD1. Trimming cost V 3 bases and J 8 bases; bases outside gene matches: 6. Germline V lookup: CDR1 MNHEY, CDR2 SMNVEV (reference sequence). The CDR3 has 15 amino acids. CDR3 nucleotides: TGTGCCAGCAGTTTCCGGGACAGGGGGAGCGATGAGCAGTTCTTC. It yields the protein CASSFRDRGSDEQFF.

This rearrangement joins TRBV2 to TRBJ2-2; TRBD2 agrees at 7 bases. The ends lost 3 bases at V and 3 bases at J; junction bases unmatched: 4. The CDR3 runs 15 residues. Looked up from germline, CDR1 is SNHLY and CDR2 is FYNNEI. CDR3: CASSDGLADTGELFF. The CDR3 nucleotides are TGTGCCAGCAGTGATGGTCTAGCGGACACCGGGGAGCTGTTTTTT.

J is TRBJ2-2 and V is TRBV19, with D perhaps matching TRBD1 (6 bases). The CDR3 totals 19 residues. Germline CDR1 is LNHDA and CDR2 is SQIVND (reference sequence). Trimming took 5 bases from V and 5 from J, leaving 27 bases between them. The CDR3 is CASSHRDRRQGQQTGELFF. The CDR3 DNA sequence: TGTGCCAGTAGTCACCGGGACCGACGGCAGGGGCAGCAGACCGGGGAGCTGTTTTTT.

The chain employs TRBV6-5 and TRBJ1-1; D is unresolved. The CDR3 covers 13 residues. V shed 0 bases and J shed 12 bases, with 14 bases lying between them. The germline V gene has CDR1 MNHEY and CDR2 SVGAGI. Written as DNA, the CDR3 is TGTGCCAGCAGTTACTCGTATACGGTCCGTCCTTTCTTT. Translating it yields CASSYSYTVRPFF.

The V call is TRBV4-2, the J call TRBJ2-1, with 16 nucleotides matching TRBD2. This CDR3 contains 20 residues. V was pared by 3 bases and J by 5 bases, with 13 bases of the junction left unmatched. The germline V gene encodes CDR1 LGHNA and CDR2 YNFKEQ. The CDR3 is CASSQDPSGLAGGQDNEQFF. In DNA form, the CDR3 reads TGTGCCAGCAGCCAGGACCCTTCGGGACTAGCGGGGGGGCAAGACAATGAGCAGTTCTTC.

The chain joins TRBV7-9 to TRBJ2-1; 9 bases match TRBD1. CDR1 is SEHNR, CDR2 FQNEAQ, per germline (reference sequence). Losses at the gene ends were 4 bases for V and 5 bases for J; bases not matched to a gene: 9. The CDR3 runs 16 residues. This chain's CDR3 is CASSSYRGRSDNEQFF. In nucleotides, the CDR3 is TGTGCCAGCAGCTCTTACAGGGGGCGCTCGGACAATGAGCAGTTCTTC.

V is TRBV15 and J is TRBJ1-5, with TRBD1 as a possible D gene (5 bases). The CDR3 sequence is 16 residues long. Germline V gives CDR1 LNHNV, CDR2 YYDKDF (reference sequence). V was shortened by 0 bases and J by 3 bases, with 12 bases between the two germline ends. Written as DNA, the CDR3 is TGTGCCACCAGCAGAGACGCTCAGGGTATCAATCAGCCCCAGCATTTT. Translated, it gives CATSRDAQGINQPQHF.

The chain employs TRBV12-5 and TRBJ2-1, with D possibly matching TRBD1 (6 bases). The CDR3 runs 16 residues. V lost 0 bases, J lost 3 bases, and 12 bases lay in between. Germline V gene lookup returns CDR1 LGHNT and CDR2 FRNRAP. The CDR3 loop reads CASGLVRDTYYNEQFF. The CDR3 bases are TGTGCTAGTGGTTTGGTAAGGGACACCTACTACAATGAGCAGTTCTTC.

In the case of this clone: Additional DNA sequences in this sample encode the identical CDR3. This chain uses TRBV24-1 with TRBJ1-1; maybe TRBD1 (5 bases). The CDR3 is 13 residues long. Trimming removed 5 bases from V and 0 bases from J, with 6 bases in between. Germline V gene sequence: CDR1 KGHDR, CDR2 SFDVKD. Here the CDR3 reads CATSAGMNTEAFF. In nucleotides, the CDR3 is TGTGCCACCAGTGCAGGGATGAACACTGAAGCTTTCTTT.

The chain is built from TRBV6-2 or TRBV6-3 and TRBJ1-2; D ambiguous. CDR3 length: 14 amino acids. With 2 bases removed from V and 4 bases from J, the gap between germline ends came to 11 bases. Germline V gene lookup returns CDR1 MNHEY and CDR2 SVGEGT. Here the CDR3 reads CASSYRFRGYGYTF. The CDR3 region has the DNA TGTGCCAGCAGTTACAGGTTCCGAGGCTATGGCTACACCTTC.

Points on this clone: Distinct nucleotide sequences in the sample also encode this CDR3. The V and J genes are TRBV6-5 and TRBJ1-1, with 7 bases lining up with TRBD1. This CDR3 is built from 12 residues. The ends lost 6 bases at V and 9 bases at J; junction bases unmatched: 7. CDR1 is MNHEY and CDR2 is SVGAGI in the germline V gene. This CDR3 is CASSLRQGKAFF. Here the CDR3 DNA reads TGTGCCAGCAGCCTTCGACAGGGTAAAGCTTTCTTT.

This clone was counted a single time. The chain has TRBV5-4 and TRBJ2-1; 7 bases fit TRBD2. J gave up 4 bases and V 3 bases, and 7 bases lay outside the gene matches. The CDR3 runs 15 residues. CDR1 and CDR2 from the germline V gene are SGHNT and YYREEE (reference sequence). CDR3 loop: CASSSGEGLYNEQFF. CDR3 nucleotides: TGTGCCAGCAGCTCGGGGGAGGGCTTGTACAATGAGCAGTTCTTC. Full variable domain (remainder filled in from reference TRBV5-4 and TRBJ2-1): ETGVTQSPTHLIKTRGQQVTLRCSSQSGHNTVSWYQQALGQGPQFIFQYYREEENGRGNFPPRFSGLQFPNYSSELNVNALELDDSALYLCASSSGEGLYNEQFFGPGTRLTVL.

The CDR3 reads CASSQDGTFQETQYF. CDR3 coding DNA: TGTGCCAGCAGCCAAGATGGGACTTTCCAAGAGACCCAGTACTTC. The chain combines TRBV3-1 (or the pseudogene TRBV3-2) with TRBJ2-5; maybe TRBD2 (6 bases). Germline CDR1 is LGHDT and CDR2 is YNNKEL (reference sequence). Between the trimmed V and J ends, which lost 0 bases and 1 base, there was a span of 9 bases. The CDR3 sequence is 15 residues long.

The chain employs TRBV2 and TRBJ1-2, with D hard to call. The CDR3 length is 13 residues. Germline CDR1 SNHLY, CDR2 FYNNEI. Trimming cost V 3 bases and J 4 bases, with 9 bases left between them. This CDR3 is CASSDSRFYGYTF. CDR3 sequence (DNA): TGTGCCAGCAGTGATTCTAGGTTCTATGGCTACACCTTC.

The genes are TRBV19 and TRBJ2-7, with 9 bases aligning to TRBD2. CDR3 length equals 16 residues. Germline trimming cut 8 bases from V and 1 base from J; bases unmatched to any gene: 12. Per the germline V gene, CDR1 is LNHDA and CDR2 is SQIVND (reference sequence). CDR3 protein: CASGGASGKNSYEQYF. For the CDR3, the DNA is TGTGCCAGTGGGGGGGCTAGCGGGAAGAATTCCTACGAGCAGTACTTC.

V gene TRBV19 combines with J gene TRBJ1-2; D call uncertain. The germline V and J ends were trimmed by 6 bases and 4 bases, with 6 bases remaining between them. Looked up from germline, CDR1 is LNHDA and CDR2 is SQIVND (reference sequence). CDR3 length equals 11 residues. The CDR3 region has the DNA TGTGCCAGTAGGAACTTCTATGGCTACACCTTC. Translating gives CASRNFYGYTF.

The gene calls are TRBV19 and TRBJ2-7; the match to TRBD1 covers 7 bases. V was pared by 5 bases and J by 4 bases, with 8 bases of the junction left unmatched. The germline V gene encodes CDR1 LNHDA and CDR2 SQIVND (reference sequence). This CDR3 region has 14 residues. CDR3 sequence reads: CASSSSGQSYEQYF. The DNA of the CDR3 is TGTGCCAGTAGTTCTTCGGGACAGTCTTACGAGCAGTACTTC.

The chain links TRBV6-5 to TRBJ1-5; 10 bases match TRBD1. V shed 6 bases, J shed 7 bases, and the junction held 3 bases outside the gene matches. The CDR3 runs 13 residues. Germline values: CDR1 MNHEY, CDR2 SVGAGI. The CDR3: CASRRQGAQPQHF. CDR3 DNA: TGTGCCAGCAGAAGACAGGGGGCCCAGCCCCAGCATTTT.

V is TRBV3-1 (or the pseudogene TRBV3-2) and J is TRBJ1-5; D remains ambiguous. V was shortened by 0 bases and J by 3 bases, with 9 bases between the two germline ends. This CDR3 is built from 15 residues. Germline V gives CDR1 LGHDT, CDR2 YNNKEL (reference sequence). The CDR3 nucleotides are TGTGCCAGCAGCCAAGATGGGCCGTACAATCAGCCCCAGCATTTT. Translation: CASSQDGPYNQPQHF.

The CDR3 here is CASSLGREETAFF. The CDR3 DNA sequence: TGCGCCAGCAGCTTGGGGAGGGAGGAGACAGCTTTCTTT. The chain combines TRBV5-1 with TRBJ1-1, with D unresolved. This CDR3 spans 13 amino acids. Germline CDR1 reads SGHRS; CDR2 reads YFSETQ. The ends were cut back, 0 bases at V and 10 bases at J, with 13 bases in the middle.

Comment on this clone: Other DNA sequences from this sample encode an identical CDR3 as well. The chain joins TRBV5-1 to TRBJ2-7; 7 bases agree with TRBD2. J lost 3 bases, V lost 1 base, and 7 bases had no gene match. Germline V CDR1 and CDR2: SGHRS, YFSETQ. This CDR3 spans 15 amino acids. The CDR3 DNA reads TGCGCCAGCAGCTTGACGGCGGGAGTAAGCTACGAGCAGTACTTC. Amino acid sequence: CASSLTAGVSYEQYF.

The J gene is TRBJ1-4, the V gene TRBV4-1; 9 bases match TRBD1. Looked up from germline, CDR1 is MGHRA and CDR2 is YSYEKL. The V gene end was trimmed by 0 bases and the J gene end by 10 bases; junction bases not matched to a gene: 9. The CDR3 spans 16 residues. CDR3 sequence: CASSQELGQGMGKLFF. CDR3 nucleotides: TGCGCCAGCAGCCAAGAATTGGGACAGGGAATGGGAAAACTGTTTTTT.

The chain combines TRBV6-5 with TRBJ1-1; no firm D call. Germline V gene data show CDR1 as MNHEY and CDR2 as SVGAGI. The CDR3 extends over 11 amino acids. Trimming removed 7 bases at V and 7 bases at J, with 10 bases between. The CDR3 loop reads CASKSEGEAFF. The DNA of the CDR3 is TGTGCCAGCAAGAGCGAGGGTGAAGCTTTCTTT.

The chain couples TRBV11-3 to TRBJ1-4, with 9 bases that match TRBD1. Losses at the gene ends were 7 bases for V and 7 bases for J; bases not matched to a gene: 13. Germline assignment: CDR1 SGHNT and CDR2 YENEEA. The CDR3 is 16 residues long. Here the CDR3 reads CASTHQTDRGSEKLFF. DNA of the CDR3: TGTGCCAGCACCCATCAGACGGACAGGGGAAGTGAAAAACTGTTTTTT. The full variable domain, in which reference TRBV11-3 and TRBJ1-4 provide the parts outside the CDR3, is EAGVVQSPRYKIIEKKQPVAFWCNPISGHNTLYWYLQNLGQGPELLIRYENEEAVDDSQLPKDRFSAERLKGVDSTLKIQPAELGDSAVYLCASTHQTDRGSEKLFFGSGTQLSVL.

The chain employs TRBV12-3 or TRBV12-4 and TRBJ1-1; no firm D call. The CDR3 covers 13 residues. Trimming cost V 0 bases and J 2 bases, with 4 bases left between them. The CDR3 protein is CASSLAANTEAFF. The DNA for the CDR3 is TGTGCCAGCAGTTTAGCAGCAAACACTGAAGCTTTCTTT.

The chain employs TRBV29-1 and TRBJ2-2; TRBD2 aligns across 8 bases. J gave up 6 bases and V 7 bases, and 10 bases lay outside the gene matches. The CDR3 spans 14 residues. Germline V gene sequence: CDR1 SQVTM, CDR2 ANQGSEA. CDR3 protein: CSGRGSGVAGELFF. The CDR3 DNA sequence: TGCAGCGGACGAGGTAGCGGGGTAGCCGGGGAGCTGTTTTTT.